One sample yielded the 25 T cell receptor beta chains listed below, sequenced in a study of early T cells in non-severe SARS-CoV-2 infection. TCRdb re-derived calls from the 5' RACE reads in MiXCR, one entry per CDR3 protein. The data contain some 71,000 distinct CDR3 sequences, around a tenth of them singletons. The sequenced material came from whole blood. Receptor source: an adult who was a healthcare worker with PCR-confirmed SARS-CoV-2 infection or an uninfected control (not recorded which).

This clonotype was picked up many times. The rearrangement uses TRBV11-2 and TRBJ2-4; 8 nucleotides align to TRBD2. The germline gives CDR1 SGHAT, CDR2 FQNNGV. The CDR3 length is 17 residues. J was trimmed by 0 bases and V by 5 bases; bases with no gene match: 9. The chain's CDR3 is CASSPPLAAIAKNIQYF. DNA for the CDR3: TGTGCCAGCAGCCCCCCACTAGCGGCAATAGCCAAAAACATTCAGTACTTC. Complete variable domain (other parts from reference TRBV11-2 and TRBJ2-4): EAGVAQSPRYKIIEKRQSVAFWCNPISGHATLYWYQQILGQGPKLLIQFQNNGVVDDSQLPKDRFSAERLKGVDSTLKIQPAKLEDSAVYLCASSPPLAAIAKNIQYFGAGTRLSVL.

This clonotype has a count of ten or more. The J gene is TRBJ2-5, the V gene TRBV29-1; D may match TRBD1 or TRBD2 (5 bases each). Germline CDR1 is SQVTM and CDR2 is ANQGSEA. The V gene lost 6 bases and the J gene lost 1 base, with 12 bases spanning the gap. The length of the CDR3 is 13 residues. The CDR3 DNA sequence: TGCAGCGTCCAACCTGGGGGCCAAGAGACCCAGTACTTC. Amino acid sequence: CSVQPGGQETQYF.

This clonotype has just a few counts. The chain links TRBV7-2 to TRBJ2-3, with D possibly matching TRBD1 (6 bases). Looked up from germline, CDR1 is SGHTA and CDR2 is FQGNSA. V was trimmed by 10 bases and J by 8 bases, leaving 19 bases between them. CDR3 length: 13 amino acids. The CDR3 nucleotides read TGTGCCACCTCAGGGGACCATCGCGGTACGCAGTATTTT. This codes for CATSGDHRGTQYF. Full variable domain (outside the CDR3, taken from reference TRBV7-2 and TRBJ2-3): GAGVSQSPSNKVTEKGKDVELRCDPISGHTALYWYRQSLGQGLEFLIYFQGNSAPDKSGLPSDRFSAERTGGSVSTLTIQRTQQEDSAVYLCATSGDHRGTQYFGPGTRLTVL.

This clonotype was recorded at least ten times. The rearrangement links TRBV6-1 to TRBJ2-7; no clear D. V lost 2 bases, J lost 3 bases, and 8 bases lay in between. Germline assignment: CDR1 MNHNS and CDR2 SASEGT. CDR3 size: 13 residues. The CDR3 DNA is TGTGCCAGCAGTGAAACCCCTCTCTACGAGCAGTACTTC. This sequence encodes CASSETPLYEQYF.

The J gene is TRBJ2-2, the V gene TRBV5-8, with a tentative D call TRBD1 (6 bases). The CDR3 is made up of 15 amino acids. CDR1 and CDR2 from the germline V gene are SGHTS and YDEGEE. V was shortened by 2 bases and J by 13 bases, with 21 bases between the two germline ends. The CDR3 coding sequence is TGTGCCAGCAGCTTTACCCAGGGGCAACCCGGGCGGCTGTTTTTT. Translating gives CASSFTQGQPGRLFF.

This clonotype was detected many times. This CDR3 reads CAISEPSPTGAITGELFF. The CDR3 bases are TGTGCCATCAGTGAGCCTTCCCCAACGGGGGCGATCACCGGGGAGCTGTTTTTT. The chain couples TRBV10-3 to TRBJ2-2; D could derive from TRBD1 or TRBD2 (6 bases each). The length of the CDR3 is 18 residues. Trimming took 2 bases from V and 4 from J, leaving 20 bases between them. Germline V gives CDR1 ENHRY, CDR2 SYGVKD.

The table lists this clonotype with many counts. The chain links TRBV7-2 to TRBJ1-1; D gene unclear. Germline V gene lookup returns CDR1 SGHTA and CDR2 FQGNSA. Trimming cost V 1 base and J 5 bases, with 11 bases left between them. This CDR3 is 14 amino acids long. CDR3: CASSLEVGLTEAFF. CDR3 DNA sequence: TGTGCCAGCAGCTTAGAGGTGGGCTTGACTGAAGCTTTCTTT. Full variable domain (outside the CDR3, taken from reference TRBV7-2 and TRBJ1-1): GAGVSQSPSNKVTEKGKDVELRCDPISGHTALYWYRQSLGQGLEFLIYFQGNSAPDKSGLPSDRFSAERTGGSVSTLTIQRTQQEDSAVYLCASSLEVGLTEAFFGQGTRLTVV.

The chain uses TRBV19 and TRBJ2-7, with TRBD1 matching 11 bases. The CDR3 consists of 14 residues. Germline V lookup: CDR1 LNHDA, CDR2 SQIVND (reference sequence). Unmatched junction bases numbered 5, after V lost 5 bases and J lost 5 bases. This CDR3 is CASSRTGGFDEQYF. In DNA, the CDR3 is TGTGCCAGTAGTCGGACAGGGGGCTTCGACGAGCAGTACTTC.

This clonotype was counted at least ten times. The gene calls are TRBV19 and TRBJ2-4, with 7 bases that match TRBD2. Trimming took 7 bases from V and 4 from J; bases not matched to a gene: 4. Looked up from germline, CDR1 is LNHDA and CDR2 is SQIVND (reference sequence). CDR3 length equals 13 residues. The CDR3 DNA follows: TGTGCCAGTACTACTAGCGCTAAAAACATTCAGTACTTC. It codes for CASTTSAKNIQYF.

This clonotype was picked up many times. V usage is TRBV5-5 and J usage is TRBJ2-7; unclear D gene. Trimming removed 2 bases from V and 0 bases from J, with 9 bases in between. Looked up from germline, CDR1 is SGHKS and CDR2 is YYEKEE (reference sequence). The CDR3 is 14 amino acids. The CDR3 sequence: CASSLRRTSYEQYF. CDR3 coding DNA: TGTGCCAGCAGCTTAAGGCGGACCTCCTACGAGCAGTACTTC.

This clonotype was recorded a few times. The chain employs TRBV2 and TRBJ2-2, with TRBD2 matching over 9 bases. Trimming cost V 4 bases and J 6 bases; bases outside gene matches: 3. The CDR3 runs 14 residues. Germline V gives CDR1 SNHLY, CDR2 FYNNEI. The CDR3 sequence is CASSASGAAGELFF. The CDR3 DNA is TGTGCCAGCAGTGCTAGCGGGGCCGCCGGGGAGCTGTTTTTT.

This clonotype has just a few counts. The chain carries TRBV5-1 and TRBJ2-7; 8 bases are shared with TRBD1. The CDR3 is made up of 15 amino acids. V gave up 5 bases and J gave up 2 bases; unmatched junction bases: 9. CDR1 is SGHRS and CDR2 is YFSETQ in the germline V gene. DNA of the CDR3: TGCGCCAGCAGAGCCGGGACAGGCAATACCTACGAGCAGTACTTC. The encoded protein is CASRAGTGNTYEQYF. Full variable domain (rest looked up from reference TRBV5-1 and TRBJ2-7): KAGVTQTPRYLIKTRGQQVTLSCSPISGHRSVSWYQQTPGQGLQFLFEYFSETQRNKGNFPGRFSGRQFSNSRSEMNVSTLELGDSALYLCASRAGTGNTYEQYFGPGTRLTVT.

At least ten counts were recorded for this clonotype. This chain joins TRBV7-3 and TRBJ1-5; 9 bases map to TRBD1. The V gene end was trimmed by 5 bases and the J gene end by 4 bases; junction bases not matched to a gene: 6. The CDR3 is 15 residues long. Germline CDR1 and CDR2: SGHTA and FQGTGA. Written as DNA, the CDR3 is TGTGCCAGCAGCCAGACAGGGGGTCGGAATCAGCCCCAGCATTTT. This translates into CASSQTGGRNQPQHF.

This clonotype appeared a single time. CDR3 sequence (DNA): TGTGCCAGCAGTTTAACCTACTCCTGGACAGGGCCTGAAAAACTGTTTTTT. This gives the protein CASSLTYSWTGPEKLFF. The chain carries TRBV4-2 and TRBJ1-4; 8 nucleotides align to TRBD1. The V and J ends lost 6 bases and 7 bases, in that order; junction bases with no gene match: 16. The length of the CDR3 is 17 residues. Germline CDR1 and CDR2: LGHNA and YNFKEQ.

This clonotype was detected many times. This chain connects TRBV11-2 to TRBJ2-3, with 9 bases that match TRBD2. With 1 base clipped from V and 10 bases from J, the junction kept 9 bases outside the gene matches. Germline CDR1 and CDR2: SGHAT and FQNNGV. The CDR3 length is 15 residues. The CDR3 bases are TGTGCCAGCAGCTTAGCGGGCGGGAGGGCCGTTGCGCAGTATTTT. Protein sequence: CASSLAGGRAVAQYF.

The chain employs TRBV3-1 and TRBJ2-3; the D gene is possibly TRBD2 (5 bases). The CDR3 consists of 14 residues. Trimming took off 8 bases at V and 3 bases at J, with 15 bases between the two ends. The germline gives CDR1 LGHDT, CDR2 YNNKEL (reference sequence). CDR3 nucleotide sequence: TGTGCCAGCGGAGAGGGCTTTGAGACAGATACGCAGTATTTT. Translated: CASGEGFETDTQYF.

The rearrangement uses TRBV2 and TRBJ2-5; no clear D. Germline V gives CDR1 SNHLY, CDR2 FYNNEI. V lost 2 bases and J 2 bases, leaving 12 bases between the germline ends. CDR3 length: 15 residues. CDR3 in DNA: TGTGCCAGCAGTGAACCAAGGAACAATCAAGAGACCCAGTACTTC. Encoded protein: CASSEPRNNQETQYF.

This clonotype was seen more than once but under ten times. The CDR3 here is CSARQGPLTEAFF. The CDR3, as DNA: TGCAGTGCGCGTCAGGGGCCGCTCACTGAAGCTTTCTTT. The genes are TRBV20-1 and TRBJ1-1; possibly TRBD1 for D (6 bases). CDR1 is DFQATT, CDR2 SNEGSKA, per germline (reference sequence). Trimming cost V 6 bases and J 4 bases, with 15 bases left between them. There are 13 residues in the CDR3.

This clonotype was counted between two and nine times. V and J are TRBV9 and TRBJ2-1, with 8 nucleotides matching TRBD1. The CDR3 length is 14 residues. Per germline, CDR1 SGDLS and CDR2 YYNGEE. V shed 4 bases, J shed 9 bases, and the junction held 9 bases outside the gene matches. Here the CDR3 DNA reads TGTGCCAGCAGCACCGGACAGGGTGTAGGTGAGCAGTTCTTC. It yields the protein CASSTGQGVGEQFF.

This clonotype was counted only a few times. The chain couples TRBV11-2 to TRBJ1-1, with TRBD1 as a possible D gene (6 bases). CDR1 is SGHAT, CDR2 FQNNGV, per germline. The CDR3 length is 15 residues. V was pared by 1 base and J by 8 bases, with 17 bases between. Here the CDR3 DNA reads TGTGCCAGCAGCTTAGTGGGACACCGGGAGAAAGAAGCTTTCTTT. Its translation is CASSLVGHREKEAFF.

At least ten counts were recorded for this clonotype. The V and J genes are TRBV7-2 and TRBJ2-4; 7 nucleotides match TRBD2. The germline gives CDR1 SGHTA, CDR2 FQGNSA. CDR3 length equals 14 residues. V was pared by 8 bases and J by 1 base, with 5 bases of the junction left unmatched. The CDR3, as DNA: TGTGCCAGCGCGGGAGCGGAGGCCAAAAACATTCAGTACTTC. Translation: CASAGAEAKNIQYF.

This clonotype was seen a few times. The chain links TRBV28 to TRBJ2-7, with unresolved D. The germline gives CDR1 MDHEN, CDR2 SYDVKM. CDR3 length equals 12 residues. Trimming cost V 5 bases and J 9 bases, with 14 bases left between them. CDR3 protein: CASSPRTVVQYF. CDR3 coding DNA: TGTGCCAGCAGTCCTAGGACCGTCGTGCAGTACTTC.

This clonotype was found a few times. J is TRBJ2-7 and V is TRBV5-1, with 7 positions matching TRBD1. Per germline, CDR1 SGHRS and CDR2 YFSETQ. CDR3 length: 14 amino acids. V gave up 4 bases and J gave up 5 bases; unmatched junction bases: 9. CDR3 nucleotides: TGCGCCAGCAGCCCCTGGACAGGAGAGAACGAGCAGTACTTC. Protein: CASSPWTGENEQYF.

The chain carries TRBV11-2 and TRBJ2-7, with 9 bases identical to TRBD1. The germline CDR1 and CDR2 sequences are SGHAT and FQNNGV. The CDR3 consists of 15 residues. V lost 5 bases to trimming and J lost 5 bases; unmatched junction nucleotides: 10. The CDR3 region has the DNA TGTGCCAGCAGCCCCAACAGGGGGCAGAGAGACGAGCAGTACTTC. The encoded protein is CASSPNRGQRDEQYF.

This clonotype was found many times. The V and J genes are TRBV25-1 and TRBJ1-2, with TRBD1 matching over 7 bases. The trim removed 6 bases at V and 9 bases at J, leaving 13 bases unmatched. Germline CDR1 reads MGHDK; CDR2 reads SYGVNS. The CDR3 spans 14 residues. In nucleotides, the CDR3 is TGTGCCAGCAGACCAAATTACGACAGGGCGAGCTACACCTTC. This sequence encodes CASRPNYDRASYTF.